This TCR beta chain appears in the sequencing data of a study of CD8 T cells in Susac syndrome. Random-hexamer reverse transcription was applied to roughly 0.45 to 1 ug RNA. immunoSEQ multiplex PCR amplified TCR beta CDR3 across 54 Vbeta, 13 Jbeta. TCRdb passed the immunoSEQ multiplex PCR reads through MiXCR, listing each CDR3 protein once. There are roughly 80,000 distinct CDR3 sequences in the sample; 90% to 95% occur only once, and around 0.5% lies in the top ten. Negative magnetic isolation gave CD8+ and CD4+ cells; FACS enriched CD8+ TEMRA. V lost 8 bases and J lost 3, with 11 bases in between. This CDR3 contains 12 residues.

This sequence originates from a human donor with multiple sclerosis. Sequencing was carried out using CD8+ T cells from PBMCs. The chain joins TRBV12-3 or TRBV12-4 to TRBJ2-7, with D possibly matching TRBD1 (5 bases). In DNA form, the CDR3 reads TGTGCCAGCGCAAAGGGGTTCTACGAGCAGTACTTC. It encodes CASAKGFYEQYF.